These 21 T cell receptor beta chains share one sample of origin, sequenced in a study of Ad26.COV2.S vaccination and SARS-CoV-2 variants. The data were produced by immunoSEQ multiplex PCR, yet TCRdb's version contains in-frame clones alone and is incomplete. The sample lists around 370,000 clones, roughly 81% seen once, with about 3.5% in the top ten. Treatment meaning: some 20 received Ad26.COV2.S at low or high dose, single or two shots; several received placebo; per-sample allocation not given. Collection of samples fell on day 63 after the first vaccine or placebo injection. The specimen comprised peripheral blood, sampled in a trial of Ad26.COV2.S vaccine versus placebo. These TCRs come from a person aged 18-65 years who received the Ad26.COV2.S COVID-19 vaccine or a placebo.

This rearrangement joins TRBV29-1 to TRBJ1-2; D possibly corresponds to TRBD1 (5 bases). The V gene lost 7 bases and the J gene lost 4 bases, with 19 bases spanning the gap. Germline assignment: CDR1 SQVTM and CDR2 ANQGSEA. The CDR3 loop spans 14 amino acids. CDR3: CSGLGTSEGYGYTF. The CDR3 DNA reads TGCAGCGGCCTCGGGACGTCCGAGGGCTATGGCTACACCTTC.

CDR3: CASSLFGTEKLFF. The CDR3 DNA sequence: TGTGCCAGCAGCTTGTTCGGCACCGAAAAACTGTTTTTT. The chain links TRBV5-4 to TRBJ1-4, with D unclear. Trimming stripped 1 base from V and 8 bases from J, with 9 bases between. Germline V gives CDR1 SGHNT, CDR2 YYREEE (reference sequence). The CDR3 spans 13 residues.

This chain connects TRBV7-8 to TRBJ2-5; TRBD2 aligns across 7 bases. V shed 4 bases and J 5 bases; nucleotides not matched to a gene: 22. The CDR3 extends over 19 amino acids. From germline, CDR1 is SGHVS and CDR2 FQNEAQ. CDR3 DNA: TGTGCCAGCAGCTCTAGTTGGCTAAGACTAGCAGAGCGTACCGAGACCCAGTACTTC. Protein: CASSSSWLRLAERTETQYF.

This chain connects TRBV10-3 to TRBJ1-6; a possible D gene is TRBD1 (6 bases). CDR1 ENHRY and CDR2 SYGVKD come from the germline V gene. The CDR3 totals 15 residues. Trimming shortened V by 11 bases and J by 12 bases, and 26 bases separated the two germline ends. The CDR3 loop is CASRGAGQVGGPLHF. The CDR3 DNA reads TGTGCCTCCCGGGGGGCAGGCCAGGTTGGAGGACCCCTCCACTTT.

The J gene is TRBJ2-1, the V gene TRBV3-1 (or the pseudogene TRBV3-2), with D hard to call. The CDR3 length is 17 residues. Trimming stripped 0 bases from V and 5 bases from J, with 17 bases between. Germline CDR1 reads LGHDT; CDR2 reads YNNKEL (reference sequence). The CDR3 bases are TGTGCCAGCAGCCAAGATTTGGGCTTCCTCGCTGACAATGAGCAGTTCTTC. Its translation is CASSQDLGFLADNEQFF.

The chain uses TRBV4-3 and TRBJ2-7, with 7 bases fitting TRBD2. This CDR3 has 15 residues. Germline V gene data show CDR1 as LGHNA and CDR2 as YSLEER. The junction had 7 bases not matched to a gene; V was cut back by 3 bases and J by 2 bases. The CDR3 nucleotides read TGCGCCAGCAGCCATCTAGCGGAGGGGACCTACGAGCAGTACTTC. Its protein is CASSHLAEGTYEQYF.

The V call is TRBV5-1, the J call TRBJ2-3, with D tentatively TRBD2 (5 bases). The CDR3 has 15 amino acids. V was clipped by 1 base and J by 5 bases, with 14 bases between them. From germline, CDR1 is SGHRS and CDR2 YFSETQ. The CDR3 is CASSLSLAGQDTQYF. The CDR3 DNA reads as TGCGCCAGCAGCTTGAGCCTAGCAGGTCAAGATACGCAGTATTTT.

On this clone: Compared with germline, one end of the junction differs, possibly owing to a read error. The chain is built from TRBV7-9 and TRBJ2-1; 13 nucleotides agree with TRBD2. The CDR3 extends over 15 amino acids. Germline V CDR1 and CDR2: SEHNR, FQNEAQ (reference sequence). The CDR3 is CASSLGLAGVNEQFF. CDR3 coding DNA: TGTGCCAGCAGTTTAGGACTAGCGGGAGTTAATGAGCAGTTCTTC.

This clone was seen just once. The rearrangement links TRBV7-9 to TRBJ2-2; TRBD2 agrees at 7 bases. Germline CDR1 reads SEHNR; CDR2 reads FQNEAQ (reference sequence). The CDR3 is 19 amino acids. Unmatched junction bases numbered 16, after V lost 4 bases and J lost 2 bases. The CDR3 DNA follows: TGTGCCAGCAGCTCTACCGGGACTACATTAGCGTTCAACACCGGGGAGCTGTTTTTT. It translates to CASSSTGTTLAFNTGELFF.

The chain is built from TRBV15 and TRBJ1-3; D gene unclear. Trimming cost V 2 bases and J 4 bases, with 6 bases left between them. This CDR3 has 13 residues. The germline V gene has CDR1 LNHNV and CDR2 YYDKDF (reference sequence). CDR3 sequence (DNA): TGTGCCACCAGCAGATATGAGGGAAACACCATATATTTT. Translated: CATSRYEGNTIYF.

This rearrangement joins TRBV2 to TRBJ1-5, with a possible D match to TRBD1 (5 bases). Germline V CDR1 and CDR2: SNHLY, FYNNEI. V was trimmed by 3 bases and J by 1 base, leaving 13 bases between them. The CDR3 runs 16 residues. For the CDR3, the DNA is TGTGCCAGCAGTGAGCGGCAGGGTGTCAGCAATCAGCCCCAGCATTTT. This codes for CASSERQGVSNQPQHF.

This chain joins TRBV3-1 (or the pseudogene TRBV3-2) and TRBJ1-2; TRBD1 aligns across 8 bases. Per the germline V gene, CDR1 is LGHDT and CDR2 is YNNKEL (reference sequence). The CDR3 loop spans 15 amino acids. Trimming cost V 0 bases and J 1 base; bases outside gene matches: 1. Here the CDR3 reads CASSQDTGGNYGYTF. DNA for the CDR3: TGTGCCAGCAGCCAAGATACAGGGGGTAACTATGGCTACACCTTC.

The chain has TRBV12-3 or TRBV12-4 and TRBJ2-5; D uncertain. The germline V and J ends were trimmed by 7 bases and 2 bases, with 11 bases remaining between them. The CDR3 has 13 amino acids. DNA of the CDR3: TGTGCCAGCACCGCGCACAGTCAAGAGACCCAGTACTTC. Its translation is CASTAHSQETQYF.

The V gene is TRBV28, the J gene TRBJ1-5; D gene uncertain. V was trimmed by 3 bases and J by 0 bases, leaving 9 bases between them. Germline assignment: CDR1 MDHEN and CDR2 SYDVKM. The CDR3 is 15 residues long. The CDR3 reads CASSFLDYSNQPQHF. CDR3 sequence (DNA): TGTGCCAGCAGTTTTCTCGATTATAGCAATCAGCCCCAGCATTTT.

The gene calls are TRBV12-2 and TRBJ2-7; the D call in the table, TRBD1, was not verified against the DNA. TRBV12-2 is designated a pseudogene. The CDR3 consists of 15 residues. The CDR3 region is CASRLGAGASYEQYF. For the CDR3, the DNA is TGTGCAAGTCGCTTAGGTGCAGGGGCGTCCTACGAGCAGTACTTC.

The gene calls are TRBV30 and TRBJ2-3; 7 bases fit TRBD2. CDR1 and CDR2 (germline): GTSNPN, SVGIG (reference sequence). The CDR3 length is 11 residues. Losses at the gene ends were 0 bases for V and 11 bases for J; bases not matched to a gene: 2. The CDR3 DNA sequence: TGTGCCTGGAGTGTAGGCGGGAGGCAGTATTTT. It yields the protein CAWSVGGRQYF.

The chain links TRBV5-4 to TRBJ1-1, with 10 positions matching TRBD1. V dropped 4 bases and J dropped 4; count of bases not matched to a gene: 4. The length of the CDR3 is 14 residues. CDR1 and CDR2 from the germline V gene are SGHNT and YYREEE (reference sequence). The CDR3 region is CASSLWTGGTEAFF. The DNA of the CDR3 is TGTGCCAGCAGCCTGTGGACAGGGGGCACTGAAGCTTTCTTT.

The chain combines TRBV21-1 with TRBJ2-2. TRBV21-1 is recorded as a pseudogene. The CDR3 has 19 residues. Here the CDR3 DNA reads TGTGCCAGCAGCAAAGAGACTATAGCCGGGGCGCCGAACACCGGGGAGCTGTTTTTT. This translates into CASSKETIAGAPNTGELFF.

The chain joins TRBV20-1 to TRBJ2-3, with D perhaps TRBD1 (5 bases). Trimming took 3 bases from V and 3 from J, leaving 16 bases between them. CDR1 and CDR2 (germline): DFQATT, SNEGSKA (reference sequence). The CDR3 extends over 15 amino acids. The CDR3 loop is CSASGVGAVTDTQYF. CDR3 nucleotide sequence: TGCAGTGCTAGTGGGGTAGGGGCGGTAACAGATACGCAGTATTTT.

The chain couples TRBV2 to TRBJ2-5; the D gene is possibly TRBD1 (6 bases). This CDR3 has 13 residues. Germline loops: CDR1 SNHLY, CDR2 FYNNEI. The V and J ends lost 7 bases and 5 bases respectively, with 14 bases between them. CDR3 amino acids: CASMRGTQETQYF. DNA of the CDR3: TGTGCCAGCATGAGGGGGACCCAGGAGACCCAGTACTTC.

This clone was detected only once. The CDR3 loop reads CASTTGRTSNEQYF. CDR3 coding DNA: TGTGCCAGTACCACCGGAAGGACTAGTAACGAGCAGTACTTC. This chain connects TRBV19 to TRBJ2-7, with 7 bases aligning to TRBD2. J was trimmed by 5 bases and V by 7 bases; bases with no gene match: 11. This CDR3 contains 14 residues. CDR1 is LNHDA, CDR2 SQIVND, per germline (reference sequence). The full variable domain, completed using reference TRBV19 and TRBJ2-7, is DGGITQSPKYLFRKEGQNVTLSCEQNLNHDAMYWYRQDPGQGLRLIYYSQIVNDFQKGDIAEGYSVSREKKESFPLTVTSAQKNPTAFYLCASTTGRTSNEQYFGPGTRLTVT.